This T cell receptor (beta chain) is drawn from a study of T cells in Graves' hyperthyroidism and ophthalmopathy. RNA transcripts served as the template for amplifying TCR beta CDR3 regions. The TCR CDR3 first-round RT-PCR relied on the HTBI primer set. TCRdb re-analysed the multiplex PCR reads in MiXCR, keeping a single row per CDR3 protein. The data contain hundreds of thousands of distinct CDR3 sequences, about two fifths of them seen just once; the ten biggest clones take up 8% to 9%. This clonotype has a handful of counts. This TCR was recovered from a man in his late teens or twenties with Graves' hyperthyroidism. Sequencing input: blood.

Here the CDR3 DNA reads TGTGCCAGCAGCCTCCCGCGGGACATATCCACTGAAGCTTTCTTT. Protein: CASSLPRDISTEAFF. The chain links TRBV9 to TRBJ1-1, with D perhaps matching TRBD1 (6 bases). V was clipped by 4 bases and J by 4 bases, with 17 bases between them. CDR3 length equals 15 residues. Germline CDR1 and CDR2: SGDLS and YYNGEE.